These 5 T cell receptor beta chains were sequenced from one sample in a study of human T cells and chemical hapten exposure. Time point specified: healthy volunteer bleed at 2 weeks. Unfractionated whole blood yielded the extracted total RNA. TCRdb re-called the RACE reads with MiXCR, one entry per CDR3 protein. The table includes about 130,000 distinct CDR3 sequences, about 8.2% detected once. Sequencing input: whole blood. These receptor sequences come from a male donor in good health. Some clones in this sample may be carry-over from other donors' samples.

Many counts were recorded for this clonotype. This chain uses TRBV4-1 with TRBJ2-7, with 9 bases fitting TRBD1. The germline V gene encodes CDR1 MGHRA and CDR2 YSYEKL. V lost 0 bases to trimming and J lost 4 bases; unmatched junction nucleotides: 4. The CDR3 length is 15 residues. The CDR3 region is CASSQEETGGYEQYF. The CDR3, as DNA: TGCGCCAGCAGCCAAGAGGAGACAGGGGGTTACGAGCAGTACTTC.

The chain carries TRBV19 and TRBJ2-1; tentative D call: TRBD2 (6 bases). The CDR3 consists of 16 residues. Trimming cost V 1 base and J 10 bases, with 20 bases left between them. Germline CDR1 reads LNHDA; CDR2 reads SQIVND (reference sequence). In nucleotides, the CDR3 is TGTGCCAGTAGTATAGGCGGGACCAGATTCCACGGGGAGCAGTTCTTC. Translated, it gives CASSIGGTRFHGEQFF.

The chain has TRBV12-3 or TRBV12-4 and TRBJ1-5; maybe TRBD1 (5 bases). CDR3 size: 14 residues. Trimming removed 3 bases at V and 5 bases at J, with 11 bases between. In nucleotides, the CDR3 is TGTGCCAGCAGTTTCGGGGCAGGGTATCAGCCCCAGCATTTT. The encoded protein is CASSFGAGYQPQHF.

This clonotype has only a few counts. This CDR3 is CASRVPGTGSDEQYF. CDR3 coding DNA: TGTGCCAGCAGGGTTCCCGGGACAGGGTCTGACGAGCAGTACTTC. The J gene is TRBJ2-7, the V gene TRBV7-9, with 9 bases aligning to TRBD1. V was clipped by 6 bases and J by 5 bases; unmatched bases: 11. Germline CDR1 reads SEHNR; CDR2 reads FQNEAQ (reference sequence). The CDR3 has 15 residues.

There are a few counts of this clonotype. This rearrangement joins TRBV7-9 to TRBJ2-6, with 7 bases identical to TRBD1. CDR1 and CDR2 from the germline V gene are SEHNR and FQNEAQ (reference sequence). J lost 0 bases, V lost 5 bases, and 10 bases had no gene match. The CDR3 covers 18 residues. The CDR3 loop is CASSRPTGTHSGANVLTF. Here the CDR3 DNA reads TGTGCCAGCAGCCGTCCGACAGGGACCCACTCTGGGGCCAACGTCCTGACTTTC.